This T cell receptor (beta chain) was profiled in a study of blood T cell repertoires in COVID-19. On the study more broadly: Some COVID-19 samples were acute and others convalescent; all came from the United States, Italy and Spain. The analysed material was cDNA or gDNA that came from T cells, B-cell-depleted T cells, or PBMCs.

The length of the CDR3 is 14 residues. Trimming left V 7 bases short and J 7 bases short, with 19 bases between. Germline CDR1 and CDR2: MNHEY and SMNVEV (reference sequence). In the original workflow: Counts of nucleated cells, estimated from reference gene primer amplification, were obtained. Assay: immunoSEQ multiplex PCR; the TCRdb copy retains only in-frame clones and omits some. V and J calls and clone size are copied from that table; D and trimming were computed from the DNA. This sample has some 320,000 clones, with about 85% found just once. The study drew participants aged about 18 to 89 years from fewer than 30 US areas.

Sequencing was carried out using PBMCs or T cells enriched from blood (not recorded which). The gene calls are TRBV27 and TRBJ2-5; D unclear. The clonotype comes from a woman aged 25 to 39 who had been exposed to COVID-19. In DNA, the CDR3 is TGTGCCAGCATACCTTTATTAAAGACTCGGACCCAGTACTTC. It specifies CASIPLLKTRTQYF.